This T cell receptor beta chain was recorded in a study of brain T cells in children with intractable seizures. Profiling relied on immunoSEQ multiplex PCR, and the TCRdb table lists in-frame clones only, not all of them. The data show tens of thousands of clones, with approximately 94% seen just once and approximately 1.5% held by the top ten. The junction had 3 bases not matched to a gene; V was cut back by 5 bases and J by 1 base. The germline gives CDR1 SGHVS, CDR2 FNYEAQ. The CDR3 runs 15 residues. Sample: peripheral blood, taken at surgery. This receptor was obtained from a boy younger than two with tuberous sclerosis and intractable seizures. This sequence joins TRBV7-6 and TRBJ2-3, with 10 bases aligning to TRBD2. For the CDR3, the DNA is TGTGCCAGCAGCGAGGGGACTAGCGGCACAGATACGCAGTATTTT. Its protein product is CASSEGTSGTDTQYF.